What follows are 10 T cell receptor beta chains derived from one specimen sequenced in a study of Ad26.COV2.S vaccination and SARS-CoV-2 variants. TCRdb keeps only in-frame clones here, not all; method: immunoSEQ multiplex PCR. Among roughly 380,000 clones listed, more than 75% were seen once. The treatment was: some 19 received Ad26.COV2.S at low or high dose, single or two shots; about 5 received placebo; per-sample allocation not given. The study sampled participants on day 63 after the first vaccine or placebo injection. The sequencing used peripheral blood, collected in a trial of Ad26.COV2.S vaccine versus placebo. These receptors were collected from a person between 18 and 59 years old who received the Ad26.COV2.S COVID-19 vaccine or a placebo.

The rearrangement joins TRBV5-1 to TRBJ2-1; 8 positions agree with TRBD2. Germline V CDR1 and CDR2: SGHRS, YFSETQ. V lost 0 bases, J lost 2 bases, and 4 bases stayed unmatched. CDR3 length: 16 amino acids. The CDR3 protein is CASSLGTSGTYNEQFF. In DNA form, the CDR3 reads TGCGCCAGCAGCTTGGGTACTAGCGGAACCTACAATGAGCAGTTCTTC.

The V and J genes are TRBV11-2 and TRBJ2-1; 7 nucleotides agree with TRBD2. V dropped 5 bases and J dropped 7; count of bases not matched to a gene: 11. The V gene's germline CDR1 is SGHAT and CDR2 FQNNGV. This CDR3 is built from 15 residues. The CDR3 is CASSPRGGSANEQFF. The CDR3 region has the DNA TGTGCCAGCAGCCCAAGGGGCGGGAGTGCGAATGAGCAGTTCTTC.

The chain employs TRBV18 and TRBJ2-2; D gene ambiguous. V was clipped by 2 bases and J by 3 bases, with 13 bases between them. The CDR3 has 16 amino acids. Per germline, CDR1 KGHSH and CDR2 LQKENI. CDR3 sequence: CASSPFSGSDTGELFF. The CDR3 DNA follows: TGTGCCAGCTCACCATTCTCGGGCAGCGACACCGGGGAGCTGTTTTTT.

This chain joins TRBV27 and TRBJ2-3; possible D gene TRBD2, 5 bases. There are 15 residues in the CDR3. Trimming removed 4 bases from V and 2 bases from J, with 13 bases in between. The germline V gene encodes CDR1 MNHEY and CDR2 SMNVEV (reference sequence). The CDR3: CASSSQLRVTDTQYF. The DNA for the CDR3 is TGTGCCAGCAGTTCTCAACTGAGGGTCACAGATACGCAGTATTTT.

The V gene is TRBV18, the J gene TRBJ1-5; TRBD1 agrees at 7 bases. Trimming cost V 5 bases and J 5 bases; bases outside gene matches: 6. Germline V CDR1 and CDR2: KGHSH, LQKENI. This CDR3 is built from 14 residues. The CDR3 coding sequence is TGTGCCAGCTCATCATATACAGGGGATCAGCCCCAGCATTTT. Its protein is CASSSYTGDQPQHF.

This clone was detected once. The rearrangement links TRBV10-3 to TRBJ1-2; D remains unclear. V was cut by 7 bases and J by 2 bases, with 11 bases left in between. The CDR3 runs 13 residues. Germline V CDR1 and CDR2: ENHRY, SYGVKD. CDR3 region: CAITPEDNYGYTF. As DNA, the CDR3 is TGTGCCATCACCCCAGAGGACAACTATGGCTACACCTTC.

CDR3 protein: CASSGAPIGELFF. DNA of the CDR3: TGTGCCAGCAGCGGGGCCCCCATCGGGGAGCTGTTTTTT. The V gene is TRBV9, the J gene TRBJ2-2; D is unresolved. Trimming removed 3 bases from V and 7 bases from J, with 10 bases in between. CDR1 and CDR2 (germline): SGDLS, YYNGEE. The CDR3 loop spans 13 amino acids.

J is TRBJ2-3 and V is TRBV5-6; D might be TRBD1 (6 bases). The CDR3 extends over 12 amino acids. Trimming pared 7 bases from V and 4 bases from J, leaving 10 bases between. Germline CDR1 and CDR2: SGHDT and YYEEEE. CDR3 in DNA: TGTGCCAGCCAGGGGATGTCAGATACGCAGTATTTT. Translating it yields CASQGMSDTQYF.

In regard to this clone: This specimen includes other DNA sequences encoding the same CDR3. This chain joins TRBV28 and TRBJ2-1, with D uncertain. The CDR3 has 11 amino acids. V was pared by 6 bases and J by 3 bases, with 3 bases between. Germline V gene lookup returns CDR1 MDHEN and CDR2 SYDVKM. CDR3 bases: TGTGCCAGCAGCAGCTACAATGAGCAGTTCTTC. Translating it yields CASSSYNEQFF.

The CDR3 DNA reads TGCGCCAGCAGCTTGGGGTGGGGAAGCACAGATACGCAGTATTTT. Its protein is CASSLGWGSTDTQYF. This sequence joins TRBV5-1 and TRBJ2-3; no clear D gene. The CDR3 is made up of 15 amino acids. The germline V and J ends were trimmed by 0 bases and 0 bases, with 8 bases remaining between them. CDR1 is SGHRS, CDR2 YFSETQ, per germline.